This T cell receptor beta chain was captured by sequencing in a study of CD8 T cells in ankylosing spondylitis (dated by TCRdb to the late 2010s). The study in broad terms: To find TCR variants linked to disease, the study profiled T cell receptor beta repertoires in ankylosing spondylitis patients and healthy donors. The full study cohort was made up of over 20 ankylosing spondylitis patients and fewer than 120 healthy donors. Samples of peripheral blood were taken, and for ankylosing spondylitis patients, synovial fluid was collected as well.

The investigation overall reported the following: Blood from ankylosing spondylitis patients appeared to be characterized by a TCR beta motif made up of under ten highly homologous amino acid variants. According to the report, matched synovial fluid samples from ankylosing spondylitis patients were significantly enriched for the disease-linked clones. In peripheral blood, the disease-linked clones were found at relatively low frequencies and had a CD8+ phenotype. Some motif variants were previously reported in synovial fluid and blood of reactive arthritis patients, suggesting common disease-initiation mechanisms.

As concerns this clonotype: Its antigen is currently not known. The record has no base qualities; no much larger clone is one base away.

Instrument on record: Illumina HiSeq 2500. Quantitative 5'-RACE with molecular barcodes was the method used to prepare the TCR beta libraries. Processing in the source paper ran as follows. To identify disease-linked TCR variants, a new computational method was used, one built on a probabilistic model of VDJ rearrangement. The public reads were quality trimmed at Q25 with fastp and then assembled into clones with MiXCR by TCRdb, keeping productive beta chains. Identical CDR3 protein sequences are pooled into one entry, listed with their most common genes and DNA. The V and J calls reflect TCRdb's pipeline rather than the authors' work. Present in this sample are 380,000 or so distinct CDR3 sequences, around 20% of which were seen just once. The leading ten clones occupy roughly 13% of the sample. CDR1 SQVTM and CDR2 ANQGSEA are derived from the germline V gene. V is clipped by 7 bases and J by 0 bases, and the sequence between their germline boundaries is 14 bases long. The CDR3 contains 14 residues, cysteine and phenylalanine counted. Only the CDR3 region is kept as DNA, spanning 42 bases read in frame from base 1.

Source material: blood, either unsorted or a sorted T cell fraction (not recorded which). Recombination connected TRBV29-1 to TRBJ2-3, with TRBD1 tentatively as D gene (5 bases match). This clonotype originated in a male donor with ankylosing spondylitis or in good health (not recorded which). The DNA sequence is given as TGCAGCGCTCCGACAGACACTAGCACAGATACGCAGTATTTT. It encodes CSAPTDTSTDTQYF.